This TCR beta chain appears in the sequencing data of a study of T cell responses to AZD1222 COVID-19 vaccine. Samples with a second dose at about 4 or about 12 weeks were pooled together. This CDR3 comprises 15 residues. Germline lookup yields CDR1 MNHEY and CDR2 SVGAGI. Trimming left V 7 bases short and J 6 bases short, with 18 bases between. Profiled with immunoSEQ multiplex PCR; TCRdb holds only in-frame clones, not every one. The sample includes 95,000 to 100,000 clones, 88% of them seen just once. Sequenced material: peripheral blood, taken 28 days after the second AZD1222 dose. The TCR comes from an adult who received the AZD1222 COVID-19 vaccine. The chain couples TRBV6-5 to TRBJ2-2; no clear D gene. CDR3 residues: CASNPHASSSGELFF. CDR3 coding DNA: TGTGCCAGCAACCCACACGCAAGTTCGTCCGGGGAGCTGTTTTTT.